The 25 T cell receptor beta chains presented below share a single source sample, sequenced in a study of control samples from healthy donors and cancer patients. The data were produced by immunoSEQ multiplex PCR, yet TCRdb's version contains in-frame clones alone and is incomplete. The sample holds roughly 64,000 clones, 90% seen once. Sequenced: PBMCs. Source of these receptors: a woman in her forties or fifties with colorectal cancer.

The chain has TRBV24-1 and TRBJ1-3, with 7 nucleotides matching TRBD1. Germline CDR1 and CDR2: KGHDR and SFDVKD. The length of the CDR3 is 19 residues. Trimming at V came to 0 bases and at J to 4 bases, leaving 14 bases not matched to a gene. Written as DNA, the CDR3 is TGTGCCACCAGTGATTTGCGCGGCAGGGGGACAGAATTAGGAAACACCATATATTTT. Residues: CATSDLRGRGTELGNTIYF.

This clone was observed once. The J gene is TRBJ1-2, the V gene TRBV5-1; TRBD1 agrees at 8 bases. This CDR3 region has 15 residues. J lost 5 bases, V lost 3 bases, and 9 bases had no gene match. Germline lookup yields CDR1 SGHRS and CDR2 YFSETQ. The CDR3 nucleotides read TGCGCCAGCAGCTGGAGCCAGGGGGCGGAATATGGCTACACCTTC. It yields the protein CASSWSQGAEYGYTF.

A single count supports this clone. V is TRBV19 and J is TRBJ1-4; TRBD1 matches 8 bases. V trimming: 3 bases; J trimming: 7 bases; junction bases outside the gene matches: 4. CDR1 is LNHDA and CDR2 is SQIVND in the germline V gene (reference sequence). This CDR3 region has 14 residues. The CDR3: CASSMDREGEKLFF. As DNA, the CDR3 is TGTGCCAGTAGTATGGACAGGGAAGGTGAAAAACTGTTTTTT.

V is TRBV6-1 and J is TRBJ1-4, with unresolved D. V lost 3 bases to trimming and J lost 3 bases, with 11 bases between them. Germline V gene sequence: CDR1 MNHNS, CDR2 SASEGT. The CDR3 covers 15 residues. The CDR3 nucleotides are TGTGCCAGCAGTGACGGGGTTGCGGCTAATGAAAAACTGTTTTTT. It specifies CASSDGVAANEKLFF.

The sample holds one count of this clone. V and J are TRBV29-1 and TRBJ2-1, with 7 bases fitting TRBD2. From germline, CDR1 is SQVTM and CDR2 ANQGSEA. The CDR3 has 14 amino acids. V shed 2 bases, J shed 9 bases, and the junction held 10 bases outside the gene matches. The CDR3 bases are TGCAGCGTTGAATGGCGGGAGCAAAGTGGTGAGCAGTTCTTC. This gives the protein CSVEWREQSGEQFF.

This clone was counted a single time. The rearrangement uses TRBV5-6 and TRBJ1-6; 7 nucleotides agree with TRBD1. Germline CDR1 SGHDT, CDR2 YYEEEE. Unmatched junction bases numbered 10, after V lost 4 bases and J lost 0 bases. This CDR3 is 18 amino acids long. Written as DNA, the CDR3 is TGTGCCAGCAGCCAAAAGACAGGGATTGACTCCTATAATTCACCCCTCCACTTT. This sequence encodes CASSQKTGIDSYNSPLHF.

To note about this clone: The same CDR3 arises from other DNA sequences in this sample as well. The J gene is TRBJ1-5, the V gene TRBV6-1; possibly TRBD1 for D (5 bases). V was cut by 3 bases and J by 7 bases, with 13 bases left in between. This CDR3 spans 14 amino acids. Germline V gene sequence: CDR1 MNHNS, CDR2 SASEGT. The CDR3 here is CASSEEGLPQPQHF. The CDR3 DNA sequence: TGTGCCAGCAGTGAGGAGGGACTCCCACAGCCCCAGCATTTT.

The chain uses TRBV28 and TRBJ1-4, with D tentatively TRBD1 (6 bases). Per the germline V gene, CDR1 is MDHEN and CDR2 is SYDVKM. The CDR3 is made up of 15 amino acids. V shed 2 bases and J shed 8 bases, with 15 bases lying between them. The CDR3 here is CASSLGGQGTEKLFF. The DNA for the CDR3 is TGTGCCAGCAGTTTAGGGGGCCAGGGAACCGAAAAACTGTTTTTT.

The chain combines TRBV7-2 with TRBJ1-5; D gene uncertain. This CDR3 is built from 12 residues. The germline CDR1 and CDR2 sequences are SGHTA and FQGNSA. The V and J ends lost 5 bases and 9 bases respectively, with 11 bases between them. DNA of the CDR3: TGTGCCAGCAGCGCTATTGGGTCGCCCCAGCATTTT. This encodes CASSAIGSPQHF.

The chain combines TRBV7-3 with TRBJ1-2, with D maybe TRBD1 (5 bases). V lost 4 bases and J 8 bases, leaving 14 bases between the germline ends. The CDR3 covers 13 residues. Germline V gives CDR1 SGHTA, CDR2 FQGTGA. CDR3 DNA: TGTGCCAGCAGCTCGCCCTCGGCAGGGGGCTACACCTTC. This translates into CASSSPSAGGYTF.

J is TRBJ2-3 and V is TRBV10-3, with 9 bases aligning to TRBD2. Trimming removed 7 bases from V and 0 bases from J; junction bases left unmatched: 2. The CDR3 runs 14 residues. CDR1 is ENHRY, CDR2 SYGVKD, per germline. Written as DNA, the CDR3 is TGTGCCATCAAGCGGGGGGTTAGCACAGATACGCAGTATTTT. Its translation: CAIKRGVSTDTQYF.

The J gene is TRBJ1-1, the V gene TRBV19, with D unresolved. The CDR3 totals 14 residues. Germline assignment: CDR1 LNHDA and CDR2 SQIVND (reference sequence). Deletions cut 6 bases from V and 1 base from J, with 12 bases between. CDR3 residues: CASSGLLGNTEAFF. CDR3 DNA: TGTGCCAGTAGCGGGCTTCTGGGGAACACTGAAGCTTTCTTT.

This chain joins TRBV5-5 and TRBJ1-1, with TRBD1 matching over 11 bases. This CDR3 region has 16 residues. Germline V gives CDR1 SGHKS, CDR2 YYEKEE (reference sequence). J was trimmed by 3 bases and V by 4 bases; bases with no gene match: 8. In DNA form, the CDR3 reads TGTGCCAGCAGCATGGACAGGGGGCATAGGGACACTGAAGCTTTCTTT. It specifies CASSMDRGHRDTEAFF. Looking up the rest from reference TRBV5-5 and TRBJ1-1 gives the full variable domain: DAGVTQSPTHLIKTRGQQVTLRCSPISGHKSVSWYQQVLGQGPQFIFQYYEKEERGRGNFPDRFSARQFPNYSSELNVNALLLGDSALYLCASSMDRGHRDTEAFFGQGTRLTVV.

V and J are TRBV18 and TRBJ1-1, with TRBD1 as a possible D gene (6 bases). Per the germline V gene, CDR1 is KGHSH and CDR2 is LQKENI. CDR3 length: 16 amino acids. Trimming left V 3 bases short and J 4 bases short, with 18 bases between. The CDR3 DNA reads as TGTGCCAGCTCACCGGCATCGGGGGCATTCGGCACTGAAGCTTTCTTT. Encoded protein: CASSPASGAFGTEAFF.

This clone occurred once. This chain links TRBV7-2 with TRBJ2-1; D remains ambiguous. The CDR3 is made up of 15 amino acids. Looked up from germline, CDR1 is SGHTA and CDR2 is FQGNSA. V dropped 1 base and J dropped 2 bases, with 9 bases sitting between them. CDR3 sequence reads: CASSLDQNPYNEQFF. CDR3 coding DNA: TGTGCCAGCAGCTTAGACCAAAACCCCTACAATGAGCAGTTCTTC.

About this clone: A junction end diverges from the germline sequence, so it may reflect a read error. The chain has TRBV6-5 and TRBJ1-2; D not certain. CDR3 length: 14 amino acids. In germline, CDR1 is MNHEY, CDR2 SVGAGI. The DNA for the CDR3 is TGTGCCAGCAGTCGAAATAACGACGAGGTCTCCACACACTTC. This sequence encodes CASSRNNDEVSTHF.

The V gene is TRBV3-1 (or the pseudogene TRBV3-2), the J gene TRBJ1-2; no clear D. Trimming took 0 bases from V and 4 from J, leaving 18 bases between them. The CDR3 covers 17 residues. Looked up from germline, CDR1 is LGHDT and CDR2 is YNNKEL (reference sequence). CDR3 DNA sequence: TGTGCCAGCAGCCAAGATCTCGGGGTAGGCAGGTCCTATGGCTACACCTTC. Translation gives CASSQDLGVGRSYGYTF.

V is TRBV27 and J is TRBJ2-7; D may correspond to TRBD1 or TRBD2 (5 bases each). V was cut by 2 bases and J by 0 bases, with 17 bases left in between. This CDR3 comprises 17 residues. In germline, CDR1 is MNHEY, CDR2 SMNVEV (reference sequence). The CDR3 reads CASSLRGDSYLSYEQYF. In nucleotides, the CDR3 is TGTGCCAGCAGTTTAAGGGGAGACAGCTACCTCTCCTACGAGCAGTACTTC.

J is TRBJ2-3 and V is TRBV9; TRBD1 aligns across 9 bases. Germline V CDR1 and CDR2: SGDLS, YYNGEE. V gave up 4 bases and J gave up 4 bases; unmatched junction bases: 4. The CDR3 runs to 14 residues. Written as DNA, the CDR3 is TGTGCCAGCAGCCCGGGACAGGGAGCAGATACGCAGTATTTT. Amino acids: CASSPGQGADTQYF.

The chain is built from TRBV6-1 and TRBJ1-4; the D is unclear. This CDR3 is 20 amino acids long. Trimming took 0 bases from V and 0 from J, leaving 20 bases between them. The germline V gene has CDR1 MNHNS and CDR2 SASEGT. The CDR3 DNA is TGTGCCAGCAGTGAAGCCAGGAGGTGGTCGGTCGGTTCAACTAATGAAAAACTGTTTTTT. Encoded protein: CASSEARRWSVGSTNEKLFF.

The chain uses TRBV6-1 and TRBJ2-2; 9 bases agree with TRBD2. V was pared by 0 bases and J by 4 bases, with 12 bases of the junction left unmatched. The CDR3 is 19 amino acids. Germline lookup yields CDR1 MNHNS and CDR2 SASEGT. DNA of the CDR3: TGTGCCAGCAGTGAAGCTCGCATTCGAGCGGGAGGTGGCACCGGGGAGCTGTTTTTT. Protein: CASSEARIRAGGGTGELFF.

The chain recombines TRBV5-1 with TRBJ2-7; either TRBD1 or TRBD2 may fit D (5 bases each). Trimming took off 2 bases at V and 5 bases at J, with 23 bases between the two ends. Looked up from germline, CDR1 is SGHRS and CDR2 is YFSETQ. This CDR3 has 17 amino acids. For the CDR3, the DNA is TGCGCCAGCAGCTTCGGATTAGGGACCGGGACCCATCACGAGCAGTACTTC. Amino acid sequence: CASSFGLGTGTHHEQYF.

The chain combines TRBV21-1 with TRBJ1-2; TRBD1, as called in the table, went unchecked against the DNA. TRBV21-1 is a documented pseudogene. This CDR3 is 16 amino acids long. The CDR3 DNA is TGTGCCAGCAGCCGGCGGTGGGACAGTTCTAACTATGGCTACACCTTC. The encoded protein is CASSRRWDSSNYGYTF.

The chain joins TRBV6-1 to TRBJ1-5; no reliable D call. Trimming left V 2 bases short and J 2 bases short, with 10 bases between. Germline V CDR1 and CDR2: MNHNS, SASEGT. This CDR3 comprises 15 residues. The DNA for the CDR3 is TGTGCCAGCAGTGAATTTCTGGTTCGCAATCAGCCCCAGCATTTT. Translated: CASSEFLVRNQPQHF.

This chain uses TRBV27 with TRBJ2-1; D ambiguous. Germline CDR1 reads MNHEY; CDR2 reads SMNVEV (reference sequence). This CDR3 region has 15 residues. V was cut by 8 bases and J by 4 bases, with 18 bases left in between. As DNA, the CDR3 is TGTGCCAGCGGCGACGAAACTGGGGTATACAATGAGCAGTTCTTC. Residues: CASGDETGVYNEQFF.